The rows below give T cell receptor beta chains drawn from one sample of a study of cytomegalovirus exposure and HLA in healthy donors. The table came from immunoSEQ multiplex PCR; TCRdb's copy has only in-frame clones and leaves some out. The sample has 150,000 to 200,000 clones, around 84% seen once. The specimen sequenced was PBMCs. Receptors originate from a woman between 18 and 29 years old in good health and CMV-seronegative. The CDR3 runs from the conserved cysteine through the conserved F or W. A D gene is named only where the DNA matches it firmly. The listing skips clone size in some rows; elsewhere it reads once, few, many or a size class.

J	D	size	V	CDR3	DNA
TRBJ1-1	-	-	TRBV11-2	CASSKSGAGAMNTEAFF	TGTGCCAGCAGCAAAAGCGGGGCAGGGGCTATGAACACTGAAGCTTTCTTT
TRBJ1-1	-	few	TRBV6-1	CASSEAAAPGTEAFF	TGTGCCAGCAGTGAAGCCGCAGCCCCGGGAACTGAAGCTTTCTTT
TRBJ2-5	-	-	TRBV19	CASSIGLTETQYF	TGTGCCAGTAGTATCGGACTAACTGAGACCCAGTACTTC
TRBJ2-7	TRBD2	-	TRBV6-5	CASREGLLYEQYF	TGTGCCAGCAGGGAGGGACTACTCTACGAGCAGTACTTC
TRBJ2-3	TRBD1	-	TRBV28	CASSSAGGMGTDTQYF	TGTGCCAGCAGTTCTGCAGGGGGTATGGGCACAGATACGCAGTATTTT
TRBJ2-2	TRBD1	once	TRBV6-4	CASSDTYRGASTGELFF	TGTGCCAGCAGTGACACATACAGGGGGGCGTCCACCGGGGAGCTGTTTTTT
TRBJ2-5	-	-	TRBV5-1	CASSLGDSRETQYF	TGCGCCAGCAGCCTGGGGGACTCCCGAGAGACCCAGTACTTC
TRBJ1-1	TRBD1	-	TRBV6-5	CASSYGDRGDTEAFF	TGTGCCAGCAGTTACGGGGACAGGGGTGACACTGAAGCTTTCTTT
TRBJ2-3	TRBD2	-	TRBV18	CASSPPQRGFTDTQYF	TGTGCCAGCTCACCCCCCCAGCGGGGGTTCACAGATACGCAGTATTTT
TRBJ2-2	TRBD2	-	TRBV6-4	CASTPTSPDTGELFF	TGTGCCAGCACCCCGACTAGCCCGGACACCGGGGAGCTGTTTTTT
TRBJ2-1	TRBD2	-	TRBV15	CATSRGTSPYNEQFF	TGTGCCACCAGCAGAGGGACTAGCCCTTACAATGAGCAGTTCTTC
TRBJ2-6	-	-	TRBV5-5	CASSPGAGFGANVLTF	TGTGCCAGCAGCCCTGGGGCTGGGTTTGGGGCCAACGTCCTGACTTTC
TRBJ2-2	TRBD1	-	TRBV4-1	CASRQGLSTGELFF	TGCGCCAGCAGACAGGGGCTCTCCACCGGGGAGCTGTTTTTT
TRBJ1-1	-	once	TRBV15	CATSRDQGTRNTEAFF	TGTGCCACCAGCAGAGATCAGGGGACCCGTAACACTGAAGCTTTCTTT
TRBJ1-5	TRBD1	-	TRBV2	CASGDRGFNQPQHF	TGTGCCAGCGGGGACAGGGGATTCAATCAGCCCCAGCATTTT
TRBJ1-2	TRBD1	-	TRBV6-5	CASSLAHRGYGYTF	TGTGCCAGCAGCCTAGCTCACAGGGGCTATGGCTACACCTTC
TRBJ1-4	-	-	TRBV6-1	CASRGPFEKLFF	TGTGCCAGCAGGGGGCCATTTGAAAAACTGTTTTTT
TRBJ2-3	TRBD1	-	TRBV7-9	CSSSPGDRGTDTQYF	TGTTCCAGCAGCCCCGGGGACAGGGGCACAGATACGCAGTATTTT
TRBJ1-1	-	-	TRBV19	CASKQGSRDTEAFF	TGTGCCAGTAAGCAGGGGTCCAGGGACACTGAAGCTTTCTTT
TRBJ2-1	-	once	TRBV6-5	CASSSSSYNEQFF	TGTGCCAGCAGTTCCAGCTCCTACAATGAGCAGTTCTTC
TRBJ2-2	TRBD2	once	TRBV4-2	CASSQAPRGYTGELFF	TGTGCCAGCAGCCAAGCCCCGCGGGGGTACACCGGGGAGCTGTTTTTT
TRBJ2-1	-	-	TRBV5-4	CASSHGGASVNEQFF	TGTGCCAGCAGCCACGGAGGGGCCTCTGTCAATGAGCAGTTCTTC
TRBJ1-1	TRBD1	-	TRBV7-9	CASSLGRTGGGLNTEAFF	TGTGCCAGCAGCTTAGGCCGGACAGGGGGCGGGTTGAACACTGAAGCTTTCTTT
TRBJ1-1	TRBD1	-	TRBV10-3	CAIRATGEAVGTEAFF	TGTGCCATCAGAGCCACAGGGGAAGCGGTTGGGACTGAAGCTTTCTTT
TRBJ2-1	-	-	TRBV2	CASSGTPRGPYNEQFF	TGTGCCAGCAGTGGGACACCCAGGGGACCCTACAATGAGCAGTTCTTC
TRBJ2-2	-	-	TRBV10-2	CASRVAPNTGELFF	TGCGCCAGCAGGGTAGCACCAAACACCGGGGAGCTGTTTTTT
TRBJ2-2	TRBD1	-	TRBV6-5	CASISGGTGELFF	TGTGCCAGCATCTCAGGGGGAACCGGGGAGCTGTTTTTT
TRBJ2-2	-	-	TRBV4-1	CASSQDGRTGELFF	TGCGCCAGCAGCCAAGATGGCAGGACCGGGGAGCTGTTTTTT
TRBJ2-1	-	-	TRBV4-1	CASSPYGANEQFF	TGCGCCAGCAGCCCTTATGGGGCCAATGAGCAGTTCTTC
TRBJ1-1	-	-	TRBV5-1	CASSLQGGTEAFF	TGCGCCAGCAGCTTACAGGGCGGTACTGAAGCTTTCTTT
TRBJ1-1	-	-	TRBV10-1	CASRKDSQNTEAFF	TGCGCCAGCAGGAAGGACAGCCAGAACACTGAAGCTTTCTTT
TRBJ2-3	-	-	TRBV7-2	CASSLGGPDTQYF	TGTGCCAGCAGCCTAGGGGGGCCAGATACGCAGTATTTT
TRBJ2-4	-	-	TRBV14	CASSQVGGNIQYF	TGTGCCAGCAGCCAAGTCGGTGGAAACATTCAGTACTTC
TRBJ2-7	TRBD1	once	TRBV16	CASSQISLRDSSYEQYF	TGTGCCAGCAGCCAAATCAGTTTGAGGGACAGCTCCTACGAGCAGTACTTC
TRBJ1-5	-	-	TRBV7-9	CASSSRGNQPQHF	TGTGCCAGCAGCTCGAGGGGGAATCAGCCCCAGCATTTT
TRBJ2-1	TRBD2	-	TRBV5-1	CASSSAGGSYNEQFF	TGCGCCAGCAGCTCAGCGGGGGGATCCTACAATGAGCAGTTCTTC